The subject of this entry is one TCR beta chain. Its antigen is currently not known. No base-level quality is on record; no much larger clone is a single base apart. The data are from a study of T cell changes during pregnancy in multiple sclerosis (dated by TCRdb to about 2019). Regarding the research as a whole: The study examined how the T cell repertoire changed over the course of pregnancy in women with multiple sclerosis.

The CDR3 spans 11 residues, from the cysteine through the phenylalanine. Only CDR3 DNA is held: 33 bases, read in frame from base 1. V gives up 3 bases and J gives up 8 bases, and the segment between their germline ends measures 6 bases. CDR1 SGHNT and CDR2 YYREEE are derived from the germline V gene (reference sequence). Libraries were made using the immunoSEQ multiplex PCR assay. TCRdb holds this immuneACCESS table with in-frame rearrangements only. Some clones are missing; in checked studies, unresolved V genes explain under half, and the rest has no known cause. In this sample the table shows roughly 50,000 clones, 85% to 95% of which occur a single time. Approximately 3.7% of the sample is held by the ten biggest clonotypes.

Specimen: CD8+ T cells from peripheral blood mononuclear cells, collected in the third trimester of pregnancy. This clonotype was obtained from a female donor with multiple sclerosis, enrolled in a pregnancy study. The sequence joins TRBV5-4 to TRBJ1-3, with the D gene not confidently named. CDR3 region: CASSYRDTIYF. The nucleotide sequence is TGTGCCAGCAGCTACCGGGACACCATATATTTT.